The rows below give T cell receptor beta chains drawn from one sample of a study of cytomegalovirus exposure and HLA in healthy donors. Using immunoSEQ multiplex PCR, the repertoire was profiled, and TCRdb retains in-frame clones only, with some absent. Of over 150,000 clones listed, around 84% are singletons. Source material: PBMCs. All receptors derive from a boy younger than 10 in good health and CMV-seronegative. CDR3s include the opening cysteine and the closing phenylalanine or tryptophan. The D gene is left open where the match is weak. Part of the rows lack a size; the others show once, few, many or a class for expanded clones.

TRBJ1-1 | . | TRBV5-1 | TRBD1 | TGCGCCAGCAGGGAGGACCCAGGGGGCACTGAAGCTTTCTTT | CASREDPGGTEAFF
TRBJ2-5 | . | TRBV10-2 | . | TGCGCCAGCAGTTTTACCGGCCCCGGGGAGACCCAGTACTTC | CASSFTGPGETQYF
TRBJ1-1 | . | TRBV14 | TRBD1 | TGTGCCAGCAGCCAATTGTGGCACAGGGGGGCTTTCTTT | CASSQLWHRGAFF
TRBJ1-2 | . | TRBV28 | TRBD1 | TGTGCCAGCAGGGGACAGGGCGGGTATGGCTACACCTTC | CASRGQGGYGYTF
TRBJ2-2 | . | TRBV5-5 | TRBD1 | TGTGCCAGCAGCCAAGGAATAAGACAGGGTGGCGGATCAATCGGGGAGCTGTTTTTT | CASSQGIRQGGGSIGELFF
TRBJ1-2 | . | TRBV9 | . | TGTGCCAGCAGCCTTCTTCCCCTATGGTATGGCTACACCTTC | CASSLLPLWYGYTF
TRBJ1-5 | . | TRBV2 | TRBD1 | TGTGCCAGCAGTCCACAGGGGGCTTTTCAGCCCCAGCATTTT | CASSPQGAFQPQHF
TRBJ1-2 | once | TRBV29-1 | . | TGCAGCGTTGAAATCGACATCTCCTGGCATGGCTACACCTTC | CSVEIDISWHGYTF
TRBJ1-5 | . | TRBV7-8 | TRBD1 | TGTGCCAGCATCCAGGGACAGGGACTCAATCAGCCCCAGCATTTT | CASIQGQGLNQPQHF
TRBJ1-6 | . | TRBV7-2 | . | TGTGCCAGCAGCTTTCGGGGGAGATCCGGTTCACCCCTCCACTTT | CASSFRGRSGSPLHF
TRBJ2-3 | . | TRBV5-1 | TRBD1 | TGCGCCAGCAGCTCCCGGGGACAGGGGTTGATAGGCGATACGCAGTATTTT | CASSSRGQGLIGDTQYF
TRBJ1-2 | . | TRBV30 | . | TGTGCCGGAGGAGTCGGGGTTGGCTACACCTTC | CAGGVGVGYTF
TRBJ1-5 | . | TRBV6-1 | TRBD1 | TGTGCCAGCAGTGATTTGGGAATCAGGGGGCATCAGCCCCAGCATTTT | CASSDLGIRGHQPQHF
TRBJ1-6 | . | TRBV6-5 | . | TGTGCCAGCAGTTACATCGATCCGATCGGGAATTCACCCCTCCACTTT | CASSYIDPIGNSPLHF
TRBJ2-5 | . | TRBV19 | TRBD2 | TGTGCCAGTAGCACCGGGACTAGCGGGGGGGAGACCCAGTACTTC | CASSTGTSGGETQYF
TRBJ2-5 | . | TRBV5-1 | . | TGCGCCAGCAGCTTAATGGGACTCGTTCAAGAGACCCAGTACTTC | CASSLMGLVQETQYF
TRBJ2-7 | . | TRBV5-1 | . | TGCGCCAGCAGCCACCCGGACAGCTCCTACGAGCAGTACTTC | CASSHPDSSYEQYF
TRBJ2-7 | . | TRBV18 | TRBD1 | TGTGCCAGCTCTAGGGACAGCTCCTACGAGCAGTACTTC | CASSRDSSYEQYF
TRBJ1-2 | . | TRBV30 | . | TGTGCCTGGAGTGTATGGCAGGGGAACTATGGCTACACCTTC | CAWSVWQGNYGYTF
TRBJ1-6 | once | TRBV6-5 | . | TGTGCCAGCAGGCCGACGGGGAATAATTCACCCCTCCACTTT | CASRPTGNNSPLHF
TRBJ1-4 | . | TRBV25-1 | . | TGTGCCAGCAGTGAATATACAGCAACTAATGAAAAACTGTTTTTT | CASSEYTATNEKLFF
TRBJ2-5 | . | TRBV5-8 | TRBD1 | TGTGCCAGCAGCCCCGGGACAGGCCAAGAGACCCAGTACTTC | CASSPGTGQETQYF
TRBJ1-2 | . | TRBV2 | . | TGTGCCAGCAGTGAAGGGTACGGCTATGGCTACACCTTC | CASSEGYGYGYTF
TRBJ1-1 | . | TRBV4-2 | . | TGTGCCAGCAGCTTAGACAGGAACACTGAAGCTTTCTTT | CASSLDRNTEAFF
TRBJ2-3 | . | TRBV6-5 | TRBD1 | TGTGCCAGCAGTTCTGATGGGACAGGGGCATTAGATACGCAGTATTTT | CASSSDGTGALDTQYF
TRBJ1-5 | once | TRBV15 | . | TGTGCCACCAGCAGATCGGGTTTTCAGCCCCAGCATTTT | CATSRSGFQPQHF
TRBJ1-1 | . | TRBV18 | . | TGTGCCAGCTCACCCCTTATTAGTAATGGGGCAGCTTTCTTT | CASSPLISNGAAFF
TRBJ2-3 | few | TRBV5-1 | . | TGCGCCAGCAGCTTCAGGGGAAGCACAGATACGCAGTATTTT | CASSFRGSTDTQYF
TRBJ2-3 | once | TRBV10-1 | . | TGCGCCACCGCTAGAGCGAGGTACACAGATACGCAGTATTTT | CATARARYTDTQYF
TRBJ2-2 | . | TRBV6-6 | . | TGTGCCAGCAGCAACCCCCGGGTGGTGGCCGGGGAGCTGTTTTTT | CASSNPRVVAGELFF
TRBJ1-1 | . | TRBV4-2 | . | TGTGCCAGCAGCCAAAGGGAGGATTGGGATGAAGCTTTCTTT | CASSQREDWDEAFF
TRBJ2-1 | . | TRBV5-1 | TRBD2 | TGCGCCAGCAGCTTGGAACTAGCGTATGAGCAGTTCTTC | CASSLELAYEQFF
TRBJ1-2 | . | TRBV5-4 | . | TGTGCCAGCAGCTTGGCAGGGGCGAACTATGGCTACACCTTC | CASSLAGANYGYTF
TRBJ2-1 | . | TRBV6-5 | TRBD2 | TGTGCCAGCACCAAGGTGGTAGCGGGAAATGAGCAGTTCTTC | CASTKVVAGNEQFF
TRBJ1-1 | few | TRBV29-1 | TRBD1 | TGCAGCGCTACCGGACAGGGAGAGACTGAAGCTTTCTTT | CSATGQGETEAFF
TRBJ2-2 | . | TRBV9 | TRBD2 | TGTGCCAGCAGGGGGGGACTAGCGGTGTGGGGTGATCCCGGGGAGCTGTTTTTT | CASRGGLAVWGDPGELFF
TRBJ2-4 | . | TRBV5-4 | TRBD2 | TGTGCCAGCAGCCGGGACTACCCGGTGGACAAAAACATTCAGTACTTC | CASSRDYPVDKNIQYF
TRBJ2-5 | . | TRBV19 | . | TGTGCCAGTGGTATGCGGGGACAGCAAGAGACCCAGTACTTC | CASGMRGQQETQYF
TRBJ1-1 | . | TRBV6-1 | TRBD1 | TGTGCCAGCATGTACTCCGGGACAGGGTCCACTGAAGCTTTCTTT | CASMYSGTGSTEAFF
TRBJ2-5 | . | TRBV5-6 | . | TGTGCCAGCAGCTTGGCCGCAGGGCGACAAGAGACCCAGTACTTC | CASSLAAGRQETQYF
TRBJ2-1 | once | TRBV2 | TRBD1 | TGTGCCAGCAGTGGGGGGACAGGGTCATACAATGAGCAGTTCTTC | CASSGGTGSYNEQFF
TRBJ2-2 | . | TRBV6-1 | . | TGTGCCAGCAGTGATGGAGGGTCGCACACCGGGGAGCTGTTTTTT | CASSDGGSHTGELFF
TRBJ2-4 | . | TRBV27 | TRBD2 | TGTGCCAGCAGGGGGATGGGTAGCGGGAGAGGGTCCAAAAACATTCAGTACTTC | CASRGMGSGRGSKNIQYF
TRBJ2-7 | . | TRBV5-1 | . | TGCGCCAGCAGCTTGGCGGGACGGCAGGGGGGCTACGAGCAGTACTTC | CASSLAGRQGGYEQYF
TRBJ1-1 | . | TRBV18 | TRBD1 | TGTGCCAGCTCACCAGGCAACAGGGGGCTCTACGCTTTCTTT | CASSPGNRGLYAFF